What follows are 25 T cell receptor beta chains derived from one specimen sequenced in a study of blood T cell repertoires in COVID-19. The method was immunoSEQ multiplex PCR; TCRdb's version includes in-frame clones alone and lacks a portion of them. The sample records 70,000 to 85,000 clones, around 84% being singletons. The sequenced sample consisted of peripheral blood. These receptors all come from an elderly woman in a cohort sampled during active or convalescent COVID-19.

The chain combines TRBV24-1 with TRBJ1-5; a possible D gene is TRBD1 (6 bases). This CDR3 contains 16 residues. V was pared by 4 bases and J by 0 bases, with 12 bases between. From germline, CDR1 is KGHDR and CDR2 SFDVKD. CDR3 residues: CATSDGGQFSNQPQHF. CDR3 DNA sequence: TGTGCCACCAGTGACGGTGGACAGTTTAGCAATCAGCCCCAGCATTTT.

The chain links TRBV6-5 to TRBJ2-7, with 7 nucleotides matching TRBD2. CDR1 and CDR2 from the germline V gene are MNHEY and SVGAGI. The J segment lost 2 bases and the V segment lost 2 bases, leaving 6 bases of the junction unmatched. CDR3 length equals 15 residues. This CDR3 is CASSYGGGYAYEQYF. CDR3 coding DNA: TGTGCCAGCAGTTACGGGGGGGGTTATGCCTACGAGCAGTACTTC.

The rearrangement joins TRBV7-9 to TRBJ2-7; 9 bases fit TRBD1. The CDR3 loop spans 14 amino acids. The V gene end was trimmed by 4 bases and the J gene end by 4 bases; junction bases not matched to a gene: 5. Germline loops: CDR1 SEHNR, CDR2 FQNEAQ (reference sequence). For the CDR3, the DNA is TGTGCCAGCAGCTCCCCGGGACAGGGATACGAGCAGTACTTC. Encoded protein: CASSSPGQGYEQYF.

CDR3 nucleotide sequence: TGTGCCAGCAGCCGATATACGACAGGGGTTGATGAGCAGTTCTTC. Residues: CASSRYTTGVDEQFF. The chain combines TRBV7-6 with TRBJ2-1; 8 nucleotides align to TRBD1. CDR1 is SGHVS and CDR2 is FNYEAQ in the germline V gene. The J segment lost 8 bases and the V segment lost 5 bases, leaving 11 bases of the junction unmatched. This CDR3 is built from 15 residues.

V is TRBV30 and J is TRBJ2-3; 14 nucleotides agree with TRBD2. Looked up from germline, CDR1 is GTSNPN and CDR2 is SVGIG (reference sequence). This CDR3 is 15 amino acids long. V lost 1 base, J lost 3 bases, and 0 bases stayed unmatched. CDR3 DNA sequence: TGTGCCTGGAGTGGGACTAGCGGGAGGACAGATACGCAGTATTTT. Translated: CAWSGTSGRTDTQYF.

This clone occurred a few times. V usage is TRBV4-2 and J usage is TRBJ1-1; D gene uncertain. V was clipped by 4 bases and J by 11 bases, with 14 bases between them. Germline CDR1 reads LGHNA; CDR2 reads YNFKEQ. The CDR3 is 12 amino acids. CDR3 in DNA: TGTGCCAGCAGCCGAAGTGGGGAGTGGGCTTTCTTT. Residues: CASSRSGEWAFF.

This clone was observed a single time. An end of the junction differs from the germline gene, which may be a read error. The chain is built from TRBV7-7 and TRBJ1-5; the D gene is possibly TRBD1 (6 bases). This CDR3 is 15 amino acids long. Germline values: CDR1 SSHAT, CDR2 FNYEAQ (reference sequence). The CDR3 DNA reads as TGTGCTAGCAGCTTAGTGGACAGAAACAATCAGCCCCAGCATTTT. It translates to CASSLVDRNNQPQHF.

This chain links TRBV11-2 with TRBJ1-2, with 7 bases aligning to TRBD1. There are 13 residues in the CDR3. Losses at the gene ends were 5 bases for V and 6 bases for J; bases not matched to a gene: 6. CDR1 is SGHAT, CDR2 FQNNGV, per germline. The CDR3 DNA reads as TGTGCCAGCAGCCGCGACAGGGAGAATGGCTACACCTTC. Residues: CASSRDRENGYTF.

The gene calls are TRBV30 and TRBJ1-5; possible D gene TRBD1, 6 bases. The V end lost 7 bases, the J end lost 7 bases, and 14 bases lay between the germline ends. In germline, CDR1 is GTSNPN, CDR2 SVGIG (reference sequence). The CDR3 loop spans 12 amino acids. The DNA for the CDR3 is TGTGCCTTACAGGGAGAGGACCAGCCCCAGCATTTT. This translates into CALQGEDQPQHF.

V gene TRBV19 combines with J gene TRBJ1-3; TRBD1 is a possible D gene (6 bases). Deletions cut 6 bases from V and 1 base from J, with 10 bases between. The CDR3 is 14 amino acids. CDR1 LNHDA and CDR2 SQIVND come from the germline V gene (reference sequence). CDR3 DNA sequence: TGTGCCAGTAGGGTACAGGGTTCTGGAAACACCATATATTTT. It translates to CASRVQGSGNTIYF.

In its sample, this clone was seen a few times. The gene calls are TRBV5-1 and TRBJ2-5; D call uncertain. Per germline, CDR1 SGHRS and CDR2 YFSETQ. The CDR3 sequence is 13 residues long. The V gene lost 0 bases and the J gene lost 2 bases, with 5 bases spanning the gap. The CDR3 here is CASSLVLQETQYF. The CDR3 DNA is TGCGCCAGCAGCTTGGTATTACAAGAGACCCAGTACTTC.

This clone was seen only a few times. V and J are TRBV4-1 and TRBJ1-5; TRBD1 matches 8 bases. Germline lookup yields CDR1 MGHRA and CDR2 YSYEKL. V lost 1 base to trimming and J lost 4 bases; unmatched junction nucleotides: 6. CDR3 size: 16 residues. The CDR3 nucleotides are TGCGCCAGCAGCCAAGGGACAGGGTTTGGGAATCAGCCCCAGCATTTT. Translating gives CASSQGTGFGNQPQHF.

This clone appeared once. This rearrangement joins TRBV10-2 to TRBJ2-3; unclear D gene. The CDR3 has 11 amino acids. V lost 8 bases, J lost 6 bases, and 9 bases lay in between. The germline CDR1 and CDR2 sequences are WSHSY and SAAADI. The CDR3 sequence: CASGQTDTQYF. The CDR3 bases are TGCGCCAGCGGGCAAACGGATACGCAGTATTTT.

The table lists this clone with a few counts. The genes are TRBV6-5 and TRBJ1-2; weak D call: TRBD1 (5 bases). The CDR3 contains 15 residues. V was pared by 7 bases and J by 7 bases, with 22 bases between. Looked up from germline, CDR1 is MNHEY and CDR2 is SVGAGI. CDR3 nucleotides: TGTGCCAGCAACATGAATCCCTCTACAGGTTCTGGCTACACCTTC. This codes for CASNMNPSTGSGYTF.

V usage is TRBV11-3 and J usage is TRBJ2-7, with 8 bases lining up with TRBD2. Germline V gene sequence: CDR1 SGHNT, CDR2 YENEEA. After removal of 1 base from V and 0 bases from J, the junction contained 11 bases not matched to a gene. The CDR3 is made up of 18 amino acids. CDR3 bases: TGTGCCAGCAGCTTAGTAGGATTACTAGCGGAAGCCTCCTACGAGCAGTACGTC. Encoded protein: CASSLVGLLAEASYEQYV.

The chain combines TRBV7-3 with TRBJ2-3; 7 bases line up with TRBD2. The germline gives CDR1 SGHTA, CDR2 FQGTGA. The CDR3 totals 15 residues. Germline trimming cut 2 bases from V and 2 bases from J; bases unmatched to any gene: 4. This chain's CDR3 is CASSLASGNTDTQYF. The CDR3 DNA reads TGTGCCAGCAGCTTAGCTAGCGGTAACACAGATACGCAGTATTTT.

J is TRBJ1-4 and V is TRBV2; possibly TRBD1 for D (5 bases). From germline, CDR1 is SNHLY and CDR2 FYNNEI. The germline V and J ends were trimmed by 4 bases and 7 bases, with 13 bases remaining between them. This CDR3 has 14 amino acids. CDR3 residues: CASSGLGGGEKLFF. The CDR3 nucleotides are TGTGCCAGCAGTGGACTGGGGGGTGGTGAAAAACTGTTTTTT.

The rearrangement joins TRBV24-1 to TRBJ1-2; TRBD1 matches at 9 bases. Per the germline V gene, CDR1 is KGHDR and CDR2 is SFDVKD. The CDR3 length is 15 residues. The trim removed 3 bases at V and 4 bases at J, leaving 5 bases unmatched. The CDR3 loop reads CATSDQTGGGYGYTF. In DNA form, the CDR3 reads TGTGCCACCAGTGATCAAACAGGGGGCGGCTATGGCTACACCTTC.

The rearrangement uses TRBV19 and TRBJ1-1; D not certain. CDR3 length: 13 amino acids. Germline lookup yields CDR1 LNHDA and CDR2 SQIVND (reference sequence). V was shortened by 6 bases and J by 1 base, with 9 bases between the two germline ends. The CDR3 bases are TGTGCCAGTAGATGGAGAGGGAACACTGAAGCTTTCTTT. It yields the protein CASRWRGNTEAFF.

This clone was counted only a few times. The chain joins TRBV19 to TRBJ1-5; no firm D call. Trimming took 6 bases from V and 5 from J, leaving 14 bases between them. The CDR3 length is 14 residues. Germline V CDR1 and CDR2: LNHDA, SQIVND (reference sequence). The CDR3 DNA reads TGTGCCAGTAGGTCTTCGGGGATCGATCAGCCCCAGCATTTT. This encodes CASRSSGIDQPQHF.

CDR3 nucleotides: TGTGCCAGCAGCTTAAAAGGACAGCCACATGAAGCTTTCTTT. It translates to CASSLKGQPHEAFF. The chain has TRBV11-1 and TRBJ1-1; perhaps TRBD1 as D (6 bases). Germline CDR1 SGHAT, CDR2 FQDESV (reference sequence). CDR3 length: 14 residues. The V end lost 2 bases, the J end lost 7 bases, and 14 bases lay between the germline ends.

The chain recombines TRBV7-2 with TRBJ1-4, with 7 bases lining up with TRBD1. V shed 5 bases and J 0 bases; nucleotides not matched to a gene: 6. The CDR3 has 16 residues. Germline V gives CDR1 SGHTA, CDR2 FQGNSA. The CDR3, as DNA: TGTGCCAGCAGCAGGACAGGTTTTGCAACTAATGAAAAACTGTTTTTT. This sequence encodes CASSRTGFATNEKLFF.

V and J are TRBV11-2 and TRBJ1-3; D perhaps matches TRBD1 (6 bases). The germline gives CDR1 SGHAT, CDR2 FQNNGV. The CDR3 is made up of 15 amino acids. The V and J ends lost 0 bases and 2 bases respectively, with 8 bases between them. This CDR3 is CASSLEGATGNTIYF. The CDR3 DNA is TGTGCCAGCAGCTTAGAGGGGGCTACTGGAAACACCATATATTTT.

The chain links TRBV28 to TRBJ2-2; TRBD2 aligns across 7 bases. V gave up 6 bases and J gave up 7 bases; unmatched junction bases: 14. Germline CDR1 is MDHEN and CDR2 is SYDVKM. The CDR3 length is 16 residues. CDR3 region: CASSRGVGGSVGELFF. Here the CDR3 DNA reads TGTGCCAGCAGCCGAGGTGTGGGAGGGAGTGTCGGGGAGCTGTTTTTT.

V is TRBV6-5 and J is TRBJ2-7, with TRBD2 as a possible D gene (6 bases). Germline V gives CDR1 MNHEY, CDR2 SVGAGI. This CDR3 has 14 amino acids. Trimming stripped 2 bases from V and 0 bases from J, with 8 bases between. CDR3 region: CASSYAGSSYEQYV. The CDR3 nucleotides read TGTGCCAGCAGTTACGCGGGAAGCTCCTACGAGCAGTACGTC.